Detailed here is one TCR beta chain. This clone has a single count. Its antigen is currently not known. No base quality information exists; no much larger clone differs at one position. The sample is drawn from a study of technical replicates of blood from several donors (dated by TCRdb to about 2017). Spanning cysteine to phenylalanine, the CDR3 consists of 11 amino acids. Solely the CDR3 DNA is kept, with 33 bases framed from the first base. Trimming removed 10 bases from V and 14 bases from J; the gene matches leave 12 bases unexplained. CDR1 is given as LNHDA and CDR2 as SQIVND, both from the germline V gene (reference sequence). The library was built by means of the immunoSEQ multiplex PCR assay. TCRdb's version of the immuneACCESS table is confined to in-frame rearrangements and falls short of the full clone set. An unresolved V gene accounts for under half of the shortfall where checked; the remainder is of unknown origin. This sample comprises tens of thousands of clones, approximately 89% of them detected only once. Of the sample, 4.8% falls within the top ten clones.

This TCR derives from a human donor in good health. Some clones in this sample may be carry-over from other donors' samples. The specimen sequenced was PBMCs. The V and J genes are TRBV19 and TRBJ2-5, and TRBD2 aligns with 8 junction nucleotides. In nucleotide form, the sequence is TGTGCCAAAATCCCCCCCGGGAGGGTTTACTTC. It specifies CAKIPPGRVYF.